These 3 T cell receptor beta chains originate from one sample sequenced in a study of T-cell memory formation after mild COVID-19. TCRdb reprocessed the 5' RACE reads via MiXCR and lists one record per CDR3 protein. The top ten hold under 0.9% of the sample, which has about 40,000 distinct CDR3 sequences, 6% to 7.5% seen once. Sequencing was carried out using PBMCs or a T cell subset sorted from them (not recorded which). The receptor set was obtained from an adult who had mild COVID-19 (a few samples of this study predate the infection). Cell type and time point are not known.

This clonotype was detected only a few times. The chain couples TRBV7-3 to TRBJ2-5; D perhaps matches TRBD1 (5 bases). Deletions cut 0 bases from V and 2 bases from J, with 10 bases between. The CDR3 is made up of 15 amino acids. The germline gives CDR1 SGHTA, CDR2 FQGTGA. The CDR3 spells CASSLTGVGQETQYF. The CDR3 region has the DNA TGTGCCAGCAGCTTAACAGGGGTTGGGCAAGAGACCCAGTACTTC.

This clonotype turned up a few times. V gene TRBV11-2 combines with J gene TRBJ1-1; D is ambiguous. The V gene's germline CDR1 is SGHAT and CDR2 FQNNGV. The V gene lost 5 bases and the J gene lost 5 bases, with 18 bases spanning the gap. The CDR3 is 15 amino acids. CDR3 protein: CASSPYPRARTEAFF. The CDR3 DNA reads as TGTGCCAGCAGCCCGTATCCGAGGGCGAGGACTGAAGCTTTCTTT.

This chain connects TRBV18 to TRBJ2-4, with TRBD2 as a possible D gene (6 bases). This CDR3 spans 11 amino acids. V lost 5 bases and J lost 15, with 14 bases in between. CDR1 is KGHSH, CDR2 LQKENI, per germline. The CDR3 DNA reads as TGTGCCAGCTCATCGAGACTAGTCGCGTACTTC. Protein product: CASSSRLVAYF.